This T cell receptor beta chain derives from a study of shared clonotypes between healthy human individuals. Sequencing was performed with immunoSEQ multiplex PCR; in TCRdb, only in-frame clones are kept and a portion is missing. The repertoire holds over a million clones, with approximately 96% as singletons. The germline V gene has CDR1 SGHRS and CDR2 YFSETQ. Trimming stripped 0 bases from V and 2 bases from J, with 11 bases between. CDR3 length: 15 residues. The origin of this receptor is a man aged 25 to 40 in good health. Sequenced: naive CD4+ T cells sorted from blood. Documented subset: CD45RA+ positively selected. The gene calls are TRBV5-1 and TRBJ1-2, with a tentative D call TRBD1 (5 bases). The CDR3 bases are TGCGCCAGCAGCTTGGCCGGGGGAATGAACTATGGCTACACCTTC. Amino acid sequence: CASSLAGGMNYGYTF.